This TCR beta chain was identified during a study of cytotoxic CD8 clonotypes in ibrutinib-treated CLL. Points from the study as a whole: Sampling times (in sustained-remission versus progressing patients) were not the same. Patients showed higher baseline clonality than age-matched healthy donors, and it tracked circulating CD8+ T-cell counts. Clonality rose at ibrutinib response and fell back toward baseline at progression. On treatment, the uncommon public clonotypes contracted or remained stable.

The table came from immunoSEQ multiplex PCR; TCRdb's copy has only in-frame clones and leaves some out. The sample lists 95,000 to 100,000 clones; 78% were seen once. Regarding this clone: The antigen is unknown.

Sequenced here: PBMCs, sampled after 12 months of ibrutinib treatment. The origin of this receptor is a human donor with chronic lymphocytic leukemia.

The CDR3 spells CASISFPDETQYF. In DNA, the CDR3 is TGTGCCAGCATTTCCTTCCCCGACGAGACCCAGTACTTC. V gene TRBV2 combines with J gene TRBJ2-5; D is uncertain. The CDR3 runs 13 residues. Germline V gene data show CDR1 as SNHLY and CDR2 as FYNNEI. Between the trimmed V and J ends, which lost 7 bases and 5 bases, there was a span of 14 bases.